This T cell receptor (beta chain) was sequenced for a study of blood T cells in healthy people across ages. PCR was performed a second time for about 7 to 12 cycles using a sample-barcoded 5' primer and a J-beta primer mix. Each CDR3 protein gets one entry after TCRdb re-called the 5' RACE reads with MiXCR. The repertoire holds over 950,000 distinct CDR3 sequences, with roughly half as singletons. A remark on this clonotype: Its antigen is still unknown.

Regarding the study as a whole: Underestimates were what the diversity estimates from one million T cells were considered to be.

The CDR3 is made up of 12 amino acids. The V end was cut by 3 bases, the J end by 7 bases, with 13 bases between. CDR1 and CDR2 from the germline V gene are SQVTM and ANQGSEA. This sequence originates from a woman aged 60 to 75 in good health. The source material was blood. The J gene is TRBJ2-7, the V gene TRBV29-1; TRBD2 is a possible D gene (6 bases). The CDR3 is CSVDPTAGEQYF. CDR3 DNA: TGCAGCGTTGACCCGACTGCGGGGGAGCAGTACTTC.